These 23 T cell receptor beta chains originate from one sample sequenced in a study of OX40 agonist ivuxolimab in advanced cancers. Sequencing used immunoSEQ multiplex PCR; TCRdb keeps in-frame clones, though not all of them. The sample shows roughly 100,000 clones, around 96% of them seen only once. The material sequenced was CD4+ or CD8+ T cells sorted from blood, taken in a trial of the OX40 agonist ivuxolimab. The receptors here all came from an adult with an advanced solid tumor such as melanoma, head and neck, liver or kidney cancer.

This clone was seen more than once but under ten times. The gene calls are TRBV7-8 and TRBJ2-3; 8 nucleotides agree with TRBD2. V lost 1 base, J lost 6 bases, and 6 bases stayed unmatched. The CDR3 covers 15 residues. The germline V gene has CDR1 SGHVS and CDR2 FQNEAQ. The CDR3 nucleotides read TGTGCCAGCAGCTTAGGGTGGGTAGCGGGGGATACGCAGTATTTT. Translated, it gives CASSLGWVAGDTQYF.

The chain uses TRBV4-2 and TRBJ2-7, with 7 bases fitting TRBD1. In germline, CDR1 is LGHNA, CDR2 YNFKEQ. The V gene end was trimmed by 3 bases and the J gene end by 9 bases; junction bases not matched to a gene: 5. This CDR3 has 12 residues. CDR3 amino acids: CASSHDRAGQYF. CDR3 nucleotides: TGTGCCAGCAGCCACGACAGGGCTGGGCAGTACTTC.

The chain joins TRBV6-5 to TRBJ1-2; D not resolved. CDR3 size: 13 residues. CDR1 and CDR2 (germline): MNHEY, SVGAGI. Trimming stripped 5 bases from V and 7 bases from J, with 14 bases between. The CDR3 here is CASSEVSLGGYTF. CDR3 nucleotide sequence: TGTGCCAGCAGTGAAGTCTCCCTGGGTGGCTACACCTTC.

The J gene is TRBJ2-2, the V gene TRBV5-8; the D is unclear. Germline CDR1 is SGHTS and CDR2 is YDEGEE. V shed 9 bases and J shed 1 base, with 19 bases lying between them. The CDR3 is 16 residues long. The CDR3 loop is CATPTKTLLNTGELFF. The CDR3 region has the DNA TGTGCCACCCCAACGAAAACTCTACTGAACACCGGGGAGCTGTTTTTT.

The J gene is TRBJ2-5, the V gene TRBV27; D unresolved. The J call could be wrong; TRBJ2-7 is a better fit for the DNA end. The CDR3 runs 14 residues. CDR1 and CDR2 (germline): MNHEY, SMNVEV (reference sequence). In DNA form, the CDR3 reads TGTGCCAGCAGTTTATCTAAGGTGGCCTACGAGCAGTACTTC. This sequence encodes CASSLSKVAYEQYF.

This chain joins TRBV20-1 and TRBJ1-2, with D unclear. CDR1 and CDR2 from the germline V gene are DFQATT and SNEGSKA (reference sequence). The length of the CDR3 is 10 residues. With 4 bases removed from V and 14 bases from J, the gap between germline ends came to 14 bases. This CDR3 reads CSAKPPPMTF. The CDR3 nucleotides are TGCAGTGCTAAACCACCTCCGATGACCTTC.

The chain couples TRBV6-6 to TRBJ1-1; D is ambiguous. The CDR3 loop spans 14 amino acids. Germline CDR1 MNHNY, CDR2 SVGAGI (reference sequence). V was pared by 5 bases and J by 1 base, with 11 bases between. CDR3 DNA sequence: TGTGCCAGCAGTAAGCCGGGCCAGAACACTGAAGCTTTCTTT. Translation gives CASSKPGQNTEAFF.

This clone was seen just once. The rearrangement joins TRBV6-1 to TRBJ2-7; TRBD2 matches 9 bases. V gave up 7 bases and J gave up 4 bases; unmatched junction bases: 8. The CDR3 has 14 residues. The germline gives CDR1 MNHNS, CDR2 SASEGT. DNA of the CDR3: TGTGCCAGCACTCCAATGGGACTAGCTTACGAGCAGTACTTC. Translation: CASTPMGLAYEQYF.

J is TRBJ2-7 and V is TRBV6-5; 7 bases line up with TRBD2. The CDR3 has 14 amino acids. Germline trimming cut 5 bases from V and 3 bases from J; bases unmatched to any gene: 7. Germline CDR1 MNHEY, CDR2 SVGAGI. This chain's CDR3 is CASSPLGGGYEQYF. DNA of the CDR3: TGTGCCAGCAGTCCACTGGGGGGGGGCTACGAGCAGTACTTC.

The chain links TRBV27 to TRBJ2-3; the D gene is possibly TRBD2 (6 bases). The V gene lost 10 bases and the J gene lost 0 bases, with 8 bases spanning the gap. The CDR3 is 12 residues long. CDR1 and CDR2 (germline): MNHEY, SMNVEV (reference sequence). The CDR3: CATGTSTDTQYF. CDR3 bases: TGTGCCACAGGGACTAGCACAGATACGCAGTATTTT.

This rearrangement joins TRBV27 to TRBJ2-1; 15 bases map to TRBD2. V was clipped by 5 bases and J by 12 bases; unmatched bases: 8. CDR3 length: 15 amino acids. Germline lookup yields CDR1 MNHEY and CDR2 SMNVEV (reference sequence). The CDR3 spells CASSPSGLAGGVQFF. DNA for the CDR3: TGTGCCAGCAGTCCGTCAGGACTAGCGGGAGGGGTGCAGTTCTTC.

The gene calls are TRBV4-1 and TRBJ2-3; 8 bases are a match to TRBD1. The ends lost 6 bases at V and 1 base at J; junction bases unmatched: 6. The CDR3 runs 15 residues. Looked up from germline, CDR1 is MGHRA and CDR2 is YSYEKL. The CDR3 nucleotides are TGCGCCAGCAGTTCTCAGGGGGCTGGCACAGATACGCAGTATTTT. This translates into CASSSQGAGTDTQYF.

V is TRBV4-1 and J is TRBJ1-1; D is possibly TRBD1 (6 bases). Germline V gene lookup returns CDR1 MGHRA and CDR2 YSYEKL. This CDR3 region has 16 residues. V was shortened by 5 bases and J by 1 base, with 17 bases between the two germline ends. CDR3 in amino acids: CASSSIARGENTEAFF. CDR3 DNA: TGCGCCAGCAGCTCGATAGCCAGGGGAGAGAACACTGAAGCTTTCTTT.

The chain is built from TRBV25-1 and TRBJ1-1; D is unresolved. The V and J ends lost 4 bases and 7 bases respectively, with 4 bases between them. Germline lookup yields CDR1 MGHDK and CDR2 SYGVNS. The CDR3 is 10 amino acids. The CDR3 DNA reads as TGTGCCAGCAGTGGTAGTGAAGCTTTCTTT. It specifies CASSGSEAFF.

The chain uses TRBV7-8 and TRBJ1-4; D remains ambiguous. Trimming pared 0 bases from V and 0 bases from J, leaving 14 bases between. The CDR3 contains 18 residues. The V gene's germline CDR1 is SGHVS and CDR2 FQNEAQ. CDR3 amino acids: CASSLAAGLVATNEKLFF. The DNA for the CDR3 is TGTGCCAGCAGCTTAGCTGCTGGATTGGTTGCAACTAATGAAAAACTGTTTTTT. The whole variable domain, remainder taken from reference TRBV7-8 and TRBJ1-4, is GAGVSQSPRYKVAKRGQDVALRCDPISGHVSLFWYQQALGQGPEFLTYFQNEAQLDKSGLPSDRFFAERPEGSVSTLKIQRTQQEDSAVYLCASSLAAGLVATNEKLFFGSGTQLSVL.

The count of this clone is one. The chain carries TRBV19 and TRBJ2-1; no definite D call. Trimming left V 5 bases short and J 5 bases short, with 16 bases between. The CDR3 extends over 15 amino acids. Germline lookup yields CDR1 LNHDA and CDR2 SQIVND (reference sequence). The CDR3 DNA is TGTGCCAGTAGTCCCTGGGAACTGTCAGACAATGAGCAGTTCTTC. Its protein product is CASSPWELSDNEQFF.

The rearrangement links TRBV27 to TRBJ2-1, with D possibly TRBD1 on 6 matching bases. The CDR3 has 16 amino acids. The V and J ends lost 5 bases and 6 bases respectively, with 20 bases between them. Germline V gene sequence: CDR1 MNHEY, CDR2 SMNVEV (reference sequence). The CDR3 sequence: CASSPQGTQVGNEQFF. In nucleotides, the CDR3 is TGTGCCAGCAGTCCGCAGGGGACACAGGTTGGCAATGAGCAGTTCTTC.

This chain joins TRBV7-9 and TRBJ2-7; TRBD1 aligns across 8 bases. Germline V gene lookup returns CDR1 SEHNR and CDR2 FQNEAQ (reference sequence). The CDR3 length is 16 residues. V gave up 0 bases and J gave up 4 bases; unmatched junction bases: 8. The CDR3 sequence is CASSLARTGHLYEQYF. CDR3 coding DNA: TGTGCCAGCAGCTTAGCGAGGACAGGGCACCTTTACGAGCAGTACTTC. The entire variable domain, with the rest obtained from reference TRBV7-9 and TRBJ2-7, is as follows: DTGVSQNPRHKITKRGQNVTFRCDPISEHNRLYWYRQTLGQGPEFLTYFQNEAQLEKSRLLSDRFSAERPKGSFSTLEIQRTEQGDSAMYLCASSLARTGHLYEQYFGPGTRLTVT.

This sequence joins TRBV7-9 and TRBJ1-1; D is possibly TRBD1 (6 bases). The CDR3 runs to 17 residues. From germline, CDR1 is SEHNR and CDR2 FQNEAQ (reference sequence). Trimming stripped 3 bases from V and 4 bases from J, with 21 bases between. CDR3 protein: CASSFYKGGLGATEAFF. CDR3 nucleotide sequence: TGTGCCAGCAGCTTTTATAAGGGGGGGCTTGGGGCCACTGAAGCTTTCTTT.

The chain uses TRBV5-6 and TRBJ2-5, with TRBD1 matching 7 bases. In germline, CDR1 is SGHDT, CDR2 YYEEEE. Losses at the gene ends were 1 base for V and 2 bases for J; bases not matched to a gene: 8. This CDR3 contains 16 residues. CDR3 sequence (DNA): TGTGCCAGCAGCTTGCGGACGGGGACAGCACAAGAGACCCAGTACTTC. Its protein product is CASSLRTGTAQETQYF. Looking up the rest from reference TRBV5-6 and TRBJ2-5 gives the full variable domain: DAGVTQSPTHLIKTRGQQVTLRCSPKSGHDTVSWYQQALGQGPQFIFQYYEEEERQRGNFPDRFSGHQFPNYSSELNVNALLLGDSALYLCASSLRTGTAQETQYFGPGTRLLVL.

The CDR3, as DNA: TGCAGCGTTGAAGATCAAGGCAACTCCTACGAGCAGTACTTC. Protein sequence: CSVEDQGNSYEQYF. The rearrangement uses TRBV29-1 and TRBJ2-7, with D unclear. The CDR3 sequence is 14 residues long. V shed 0 bases and J shed 0 bases, with 9 bases lying between them. Germline assignment: CDR1 SQVTM and CDR2 ANQGSEA.

This chain joins TRBV7-9 and TRBJ2-7; 9 bases line up with TRBD2. The CDR3 sequence is 12 residues long. Germline loops: CDR1 SEHNR, CDR2 FQNEAQ (reference sequence). J was trimmed by 12 bases and V by 1 base; bases with no gene match: 4. The CDR3 DNA reads TGTGCCAGCAGCTTAGGGCGGGAGGGCTTGTACTTC. Its translation: CASSLGREGLYF.

This chain links TRBV5-1 with TRBJ2-7; D is unresolved. V was shortened by 0 bases and J by 2 bases, with 6 bases between the two germline ends. From germline, CDR1 is SGHRS and CDR2 YFSETQ. The CDR3 is 13 residues long. This CDR3 reads CASSLEQTYEQYF. DNA for the CDR3: TGCGCCAGCAGCTTGGAACAGACCTACGAGCAGTACTTC.